This T cell receptor (beta chain) was sequenced for a study of PD-L1 blockade in urothelial cancer (dated by TCRdb to 2017 to 2019). Study-level background: All patients started therapy at some point between 2014 and 2016 and received atezolizumab 1,200 mg intravenously every 3 weeks. Durable clinical benefit was defined as progression-free survival longer than 6 months, and TCR features were also tested against progression-free and overall survival. Fewer than ten patients reached durable clinical benefit, while 20 or so patients did not. Pretreatment blood TCR-seq was available for nearly 30 patients, at least one posttreatment blood collection was obtained for approximately 24 patients, and tumor TCR-seq was available for approximately 24 patients. The study, an exploratory multi-omic analysis, examined somatic, immune and clinical correlates of response to PD-L1 blockade with atezolizumab in urothelial cancer. In the same patients who had TCR sequencing, pretreatment tumors also underwent whole exome sequencing and RNA sequencing. About 90% of the 29 patients were males with bladder-origin urothelial cancer, and 18 of 29 reported a prior smoking history. Pretreatment tumor samples, along with matched peripheral blood serially collected before and after atezolizumab treatment, were subjected to TCR sequencing. A median of 141,255 T cells and around 81,000 unique TCRs was obtained from blood samples, and a median clonality of about 0.08 was observed. Blood samples were analyzed at two time points: 3 weeks after treatment start (second dose) and 6 weeks after treatment start. An ECOG performance status of 0 or 1 was recorded for the patients, and 0 to 3 prior chemotherapy regimens had been received by the patients. Study-wide findings and limitations: A pretreatment peripheral blood TCR clonality below the median was linked to improved progression-free and overall survival. Patients with durable benefit showed greater expansion of tumor-associated TCR clones in peripheral blood 3 weeks after starting treatment (n of about 20, p = 0.022). Because the sample size was small (n ≈ 31) and many exploratory analyses were performed, the results are intended to be hypothesis-generating.

In the case of this clone: Its antigen specificity is not known. The input lacks base qualities; no much larger clone sits a single base away.

CDR1 SGHNT and CDR2 YENEEA are derived from the germline V gene. V and J are trimmed by 5 bases and 3 bases, and the gene matches miss 7 bases of the junction. Its CDR3 holds 17 amino acids, cysteine through phenylalanine. Of the read, only the CDR3 DNA is kept; its 51 bases are in frame from base 1. This specimen's time point label, interpreted: pretreatment peripheral blood. A cohort of approximately 31 patients with locally advanced or metastatic urothelial carcinoma, treated at Memorial Sloan Kettering on a trial protocol, was included. Peripheral blood mononuclear cells were collected pretreatment and during treatment, with between 1 and 8 total time points per patient. The Qiagen DNeasy Blood extraction kit was used to purify genomic DNA from total PBMCs and from tumor samples. PBMCs were collected pretreatment and during treatment and were isolated and stored as previously described. Each PCR received spiked-in synthetic TCR analog templates so that absolute template abundance could be estimated from read counts. The immunoSEQ assay was used to amplify TCRbeta CDR3 regions from genomic DNA with bias-controlled V and J gene primers. Sequencing of rearranged TCRbeta segments was done at approximately 20X coverage. For the original study's pipeline: Clustering was used to correct sequencing errors, and CDR3s were annotated against IMGT to assign V, D and J genes. Out-of-frame and stop-codon sequences were excluded, and only productive TCRbeta rearrangements were used in downstream analyses. To compute clonality, Shannon entropy was normalized by the log of the number of unique productive sequences and then subtracted from one. Fisher's exact test with Benjamini-Hochberg correction, using a cutoff of adjusted p below 0.01, was how clones that differed between time points or between blood and tumor were identified. The table was pulled from immuneACCESS by TCRdb, which kept in-frame rearrangements only. Such tables lose some clones; where checked, under half of the loss comes from unresolved V genes, and the rest has no known cause. V, J and clone size are taken as reported in that table, and D and trimming were inferred from the DNA itself. The sample table shows about 130,000 clones, and 65% to 85% are seen once. The ten largest make up 2.5% to 4% of the sample.

The receptor's source is a man over 45 with urothelial cancer. Material: PBMCs, obtained around atezolizumab (anti-PD-L1) treatment. The chain is made from TRBV11-3 and TRBJ2-3, and 14 junction bases match TRBD2. The nucleotide sequence reads TGTGCCAGCAGCGTCGGGACTAGCGGGAGCTTAACAGATACGCAGTATTTT. Translated, this is CASSVGTSGSLTDTQYF.